The 13 T cell receptor beta chains below come from one sample, sequenced in a study of blood T cell repertoires in COVID-19 (dated by TCRdb to the early 2020s). The protocol used for the library was the immunoSEQ multiplex PCR assay. This is the immuneACCESS table as TCRdb keeps it, with only in-frame sequences that have V and J called. A part of the clones is gone; compared with another copy, unresolved V genes explain less than half, and the rest is unexplained. The sample has 55,000 to 85,000 clones on record, more than 65% of them singletons. The ten largest account for about 0.8% of the sample. Sequenced material: peripheral blood. The receptors come from a woman aged 70 to 79 with acute or convalescent COVID-19.

This clone was counted ten times or more. The genes are TRBV15 and TRBJ1-1; D unclear. The CDR3 is made up of 13 amino acids. Germline V CDR1 and CDR2: LNHNV, YYDKDF (reference sequence). The ends were cut back, 0 bases at V and 3 bases at J, with 5 bases in the middle. CDR3 DNA sequence: TGTGCCACCAGCAGAGACCCGGACACTGAAGCTTTCTTT. Translation: CATSRDPDTEAFF.

This clone was seen once. The chain uses TRBV19 and TRBJ2-2, with D maybe TRBD2 (6 bases). The CDR3 runs to 14 residues. Deletions cut 5 bases from V and 6 bases from J, with 13 bases between. In germline, CDR1 is LNHDA, CDR2 SQIVND (reference sequence). In DNA form, the CDR3 reads TGTGCCAGTAGTCCTGGGGGGATCGCCGGGGAGCTGTTTTTT. Amino acids: CASSPGGIAGELFF.

This chain links TRBV7-9 with TRBJ1-5; TRBD1 might be the D (5 bases). Trimming stripped 3 bases from V and 8 bases from J, with 11 bases between. Germline assignment: CDR1 SEHNR and CDR2 FQNEAQ (reference sequence). This CDR3 is built from 13 residues. DNA of the CDR3: TGTGCCAGCAGCTTCAACGGGGGTGAGCCCCAGCATTTT. Amino acid sequence: CASSFNGGEPQHF. The full variable domain, with the rest looked up from reference TRBV7-9 and TRBJ1-5, is DTGVSQNPRHKITKRGQNVTFRCDPISEHNRLYWYRQTLGQGPEFLTYFQNEAQLEKSRLLSDRFSAERPKGSFSTLEIQRTEQGDSAMYLCASSFNGGEPQHFGDGTRLSIL.

The genes are TRBV19 and TRBJ1-5, with D perhaps TRBD1 (6 bases). The germline CDR1 and CDR2 sequences are LNHDA and SQIVND (reference sequence). There are 13 residues in the CDR3. V lost 7 bases and J 4 bases, leaving 11 bases between the germline ends. In DNA form, the CDR3 reads TGTGCCAGTAATGGGGGCGATAATCAGCCCCAGCATTTT. Its protein is CASNGGDNQPQHF.

The chain links TRBV10-3 to TRBJ2-3; 7 bases align to TRBD1. The CDR3 is 15 amino acids. Germline V gene data show CDR1 as ENHRY and CDR2 as SYGVKD. V lost 5 bases, J lost 2 bases, and 7 bases stayed unmatched. Here the CDR3 DNA reads TGTGCCATCAGTAAAGGACAGGAGATCACAGATACGCAGTATTTT. Its protein product is CAISKGQEITDTQYF.

Only a few counts were recorded for this clone. This chain joins TRBV28 and TRBJ1-1; TRBD1 matches 7 bases. Germline lookup yields CDR1 MDHEN and CDR2 SYDVKM. This CDR3 contains 15 residues. The ends lost 3 bases at V and 3 bases at J; junction bases unmatched: 7. The CDR3 spells CASSLYTGDYTEAFF. As DNA, the CDR3 is TGTGCCAGCAGTTTGTATACAGGGGACTACACTGAAGCTTTCTTT.

This chain connects TRBV7-9 to TRBJ2-5; 9 bases agree with TRBD2. With V trimmed by 5 bases and J by 4 bases, 8 bases remained unmatched. The CDR3 sequence is 15 residues long. The V gene's germline CDR1 is SEHNR and CDR2 FQNEAQ (reference sequence). CDR3 sequence: CASSLLGTSTETQYF. The CDR3 bases are TGTGCCAGCAGCCTACTCGGGACTAGCACAGAGACCCAGTACTTC.

J is TRBJ1-1 and V is TRBV19; D is ambiguous. Germline CDR1 is LNHDA and CDR2 is SQIVND (reference sequence). The CDR3 has 13 amino acids. V was shortened by 2 bases and J by 1 base, with 5 bases between the two germline ends. The CDR3 protein is CASSILRNTEAFF. Here the CDR3 DNA reads TGTGCCAGTAGTATACTTCGGAACACTGAAGCTTTCTTT.

The gene calls are TRBV5-5 and TRBJ1-6, with a tentative D call TRBD1 (6 bases). The CDR3 runs 19 residues. V lost 1 base and J lost 7, with 24 bases in between. CDR1 SGHKS and CDR2 YYEKEE come from the germline V gene (reference sequence). The CDR3 sequence: CASSLSPGGRGMGNSPLHF. As DNA, the CDR3 is TGTGCCAGCAGCTTGTCCCCCGGGGGGCGAGGTATGGGGAATTCACCCCTCCACTTT. The complete variable domain, with remaining parts taken from reference TRBV5-5 and TRBJ1-6, reads DAGVTQSPTHLIKTRGQQVTLRCSPISGHKSVSWYQQVLGQGPQFIFQYYEKEERGRGNFPDRFSARQFPNYSSELNVNALLLGDSALYLCASSLSPGGRGMGNSPLHFGNGTRLTVT.

The chain links TRBV5-1 to TRBJ2-5; the D is unclear. CDR1 is SGHRS and CDR2 is YFSETQ in the germline V gene. This CDR3 is built from 15 residues. Trimming left V 0 bases short and J 0 bases short, with 9 bases between. CDR3 sequence reads: CASSLGGAHQETQYF. CDR3 sequence (DNA): TGCGCCAGCAGCTTGGGCGGAGCCCACCAAGAGACCCAGTACTTC. The whole variable domain, filled in from reference TRBV5-1 and TRBJ2-5, reads KAGVTQTPRYLIKTRGQQVTLSCSPISGHRSVSWYQQTPGQGLQFLFEYFSETQRNKGNFPGRFSGRQFSNSRSEMNVSTLELGDSALYLCASSLGGAHQETQYFGPGTRLLVL.

The V call is TRBV14, the J call TRBJ1-4; tentatively, D is TRBD1 (6 bases). CDR1 and CDR2 from the germline V gene are SGHDN and FVKESK. The CDR3 length is 15 residues. With 2 bases removed from V and 7 bases from J, the gap between germline ends came to 14 bases. The DNA of the CDR3 is TGTGCCAGCAGCCAAAGGAGGGGGGGTGTTGAAAAACTGTTTTTT. Translating it yields CASSQRRGGVEKLFF.

There are a few counts of this clone. The chain uses TRBV21-1 and TRBJ1-1. TRBV21-1 is noted as a pseudogene. CDR3 length: 11 amino acids. Here the CDR3 reads CASSNAIEAFF. Written as DNA, the CDR3 is TGTGCCAGCAGCAATGCAATCGAGGCTTTCTTT.

This chain joins TRBV11-2 and TRBJ1-1, with 7 bases lining up with TRBD1. Losses at the gene ends were 3 bases for V and 5 bases for J; bases not matched to a gene: 9. The V gene's germline CDR1 is SGHAT and CDR2 FQNNGV. The CDR3 is 15 amino acids. The CDR3 DNA reads as TGTGCCAGCAGCTTGCGAGGGGGCTTTGGAACTGAAGCTTTCTTT. Amino acids: CASSLRGGFGTEAFF. The entire variable domain, with the rest obtained from reference TRBV11-2 and TRBJ1-1, is as follows: EAGVAQSPRYKIIEKRQSVAFWCNPISGHATLYWYQQILGQGPKLLIQFQNNGVVDDSQLPKDRFSAERLKGVDSTLKIQPAKLEDSAVYLCASSLRGGFGTEAFFGQGTRLTVV.